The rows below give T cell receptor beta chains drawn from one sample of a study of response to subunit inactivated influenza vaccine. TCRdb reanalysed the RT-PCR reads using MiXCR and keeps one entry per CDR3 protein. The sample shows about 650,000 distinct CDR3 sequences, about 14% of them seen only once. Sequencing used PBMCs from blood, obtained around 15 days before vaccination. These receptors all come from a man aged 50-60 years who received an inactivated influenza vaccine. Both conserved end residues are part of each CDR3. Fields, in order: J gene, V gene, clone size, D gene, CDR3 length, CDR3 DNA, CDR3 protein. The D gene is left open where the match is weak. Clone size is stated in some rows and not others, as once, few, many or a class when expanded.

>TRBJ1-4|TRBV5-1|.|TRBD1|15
TGCGCCAGCAGCGAAACAGGGGAGAGGAGTGAAAAACTGTTTTTT
CASSETGERSEKLFF
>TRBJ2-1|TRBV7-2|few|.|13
TGTGCCAGCAGCTTTGCCGGCTACAATGAGCAGTTCTTC
CASSFAGYNEQFF
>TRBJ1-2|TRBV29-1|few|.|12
TGCAGCGTTGTTCGCGGAGATTATGGCTACACCTTC
CSVVRGDYGYTF
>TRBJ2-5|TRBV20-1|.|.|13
TGCAGTGCTAGTCTCCGGGTAGTGGGGACCCAGTACTTC
CSASLRVVGTQYF
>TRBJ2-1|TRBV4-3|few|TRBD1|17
TGCGCCAGCAGCCAAGGATTCCGGGACAGGGTTGGTGGTGAGCAGTTCTTC
CASSQGFRDRVGGEQFF
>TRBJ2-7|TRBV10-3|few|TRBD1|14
TGTGCCATCAGCCTCGGACAGGAAATTTCCGAGCAGTACTTC
CAISLGQEISEQYF
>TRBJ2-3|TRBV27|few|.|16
TGTGCCAGCAGCCGGACTCTCCCCCGCGGCACAGATACGCAGTATTTT
CASSRTLPRGTDTQYF
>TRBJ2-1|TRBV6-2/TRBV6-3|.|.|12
TGTGCCAGCCTGCAGGATTACAATGAGCAGTTCTTC
CASLQDYNEQFF
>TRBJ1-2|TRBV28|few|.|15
TGTGCCAGCAGAGTGGCTGGCGGGACTAACTATGGCTACACCTTC
CASRVAGGTNYGYTF
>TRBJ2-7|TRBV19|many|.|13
TGTGCCAGTAGTATAAGGACCCCCTACGAGCAGTACTTC
CASSIRTPYEQYF
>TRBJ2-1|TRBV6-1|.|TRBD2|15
TGTGCCAGCAGTAAGGGACTAGCCATCAACAATGAGCAGTTCTTC
CASSKGLAINNEQFF
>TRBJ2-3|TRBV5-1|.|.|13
TGCGCCAGCAGCCCCAACGACGGGTTTTCGCAGTATTTT
CASSPNDGFSQYF
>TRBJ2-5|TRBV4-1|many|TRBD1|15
TGCGCCAGCAGCCCTCAAGGACAGGGGGTAGAGACCCAGTACTTC
CASSPQGQGVETQYF
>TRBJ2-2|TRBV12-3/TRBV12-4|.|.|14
TGTGCCAGCAGTCGGGACTCCGTCACCGGGGAGCTGTTTTTT
CASSRDSVTGELFF
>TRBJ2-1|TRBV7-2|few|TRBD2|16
TGTGCCAGCAGACCCCCGATTGGGCGGGAGGGCCGGGAGCAGTTCTTC
CASRPPIGREGREQFF
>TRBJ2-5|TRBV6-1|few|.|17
TGTGCCAGCAGTGAACGTGGTAGGGGTGTGATAGGGGAGACCCAGTACTTC
CASSERGRGVIGETQYF
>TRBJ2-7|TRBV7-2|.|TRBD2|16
TGTGCCAGCAGCTTAGTTGGGGGGGTCAGCTCCTACGAGCAGTACTTC
CASSLVGGVSSYEQYF
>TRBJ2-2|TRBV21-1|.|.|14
TGTGCCAGCAGCAAAGAAGCGGTAGCCAGGGAGCTGTTTTTT
CASSKEAVARELFF
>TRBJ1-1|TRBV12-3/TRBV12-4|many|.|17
TGTGCCAGCAGTTCACTCCTGGATACTGGGCGGGGCACTGAAGCTTTCTTT
CASSSLLDTGRGTEAFF
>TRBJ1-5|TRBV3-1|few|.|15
TGTGCCAGCACCCAAGGCCCTTATAGCAATCAGCCCCAGCATTTT
CASTQGPYSNQPQHF
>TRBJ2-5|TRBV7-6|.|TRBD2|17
TGTGCCAGCAGCTTATCCCCACTAGCGGGGGGAGGGGAGACCCAGTACTTC
CASSLSPLAGGGETQYF
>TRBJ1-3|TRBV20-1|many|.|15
TGCAGTGCTAGAGACCCCGCAACGTGGGGAAACACCATATATTTT
CSARDPATWGNTIYF
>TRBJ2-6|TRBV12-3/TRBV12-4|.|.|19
TGTGCCAGCAGTCCCCGGTTGCGGGTCAGTCCCTCTGGGGCCAACGTCCTGACTTTC
CASSPRLRVSPSGANVLTF
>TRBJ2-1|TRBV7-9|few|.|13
TGTGCCAGCAGCCCGATGCTGGCAGGCGAGCAGTTCTTC
CASSPMLAGEQFF
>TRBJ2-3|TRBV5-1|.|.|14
TGCGCCAGCAGCTGGAGTAGGAGCACAGATACGCAGTATTTT
CASSWSRSTDTQYF
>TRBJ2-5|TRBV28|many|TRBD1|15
TGTGCCAGCTCCATCCCAGGGGGCGCAGGAGAGACCCAGTACTTC
CASSIPGGAGETQYF
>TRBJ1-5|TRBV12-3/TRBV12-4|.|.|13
TGTGCCAGCAGTTTAGGGTACGGTCAGCCCCAGCATTTT
CASSLGYGQPQHF
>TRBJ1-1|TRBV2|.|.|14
TGTGCCAGCAGTAGCGACATACGGAACACTGAAGCTTTCTTT
CASSSDIRNTEAFF